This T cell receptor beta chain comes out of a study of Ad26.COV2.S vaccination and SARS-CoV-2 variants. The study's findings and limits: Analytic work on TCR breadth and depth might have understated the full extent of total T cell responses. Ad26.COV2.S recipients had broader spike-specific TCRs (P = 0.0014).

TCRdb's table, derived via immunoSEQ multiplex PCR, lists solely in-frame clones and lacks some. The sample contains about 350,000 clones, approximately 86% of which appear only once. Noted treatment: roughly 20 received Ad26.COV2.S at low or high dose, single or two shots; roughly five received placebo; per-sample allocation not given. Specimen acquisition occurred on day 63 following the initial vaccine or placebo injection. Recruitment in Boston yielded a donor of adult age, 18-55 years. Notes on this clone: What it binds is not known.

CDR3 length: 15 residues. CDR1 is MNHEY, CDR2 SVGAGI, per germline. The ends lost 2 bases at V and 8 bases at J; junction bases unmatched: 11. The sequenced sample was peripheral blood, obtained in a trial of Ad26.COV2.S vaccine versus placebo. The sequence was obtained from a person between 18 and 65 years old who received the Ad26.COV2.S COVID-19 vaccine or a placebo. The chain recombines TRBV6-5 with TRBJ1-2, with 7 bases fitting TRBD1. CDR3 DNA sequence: TGTGCCAGCAGTTACAGCCGAAAGGGGGCGCGAGGCTACACCTTC. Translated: CASSYSRKGARGYTF.